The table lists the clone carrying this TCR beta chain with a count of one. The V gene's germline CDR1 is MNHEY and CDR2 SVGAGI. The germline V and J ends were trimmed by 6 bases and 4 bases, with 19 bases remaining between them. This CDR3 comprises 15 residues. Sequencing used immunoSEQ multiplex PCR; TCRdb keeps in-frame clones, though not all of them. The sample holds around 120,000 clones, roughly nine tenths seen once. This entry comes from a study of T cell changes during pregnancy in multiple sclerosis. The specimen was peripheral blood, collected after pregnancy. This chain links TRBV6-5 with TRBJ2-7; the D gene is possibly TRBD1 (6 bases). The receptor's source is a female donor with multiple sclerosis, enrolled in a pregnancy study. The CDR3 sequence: CASREDSLKLYEQYF. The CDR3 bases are TGTGCCAGCAGAGAGGACAGCCTGAAACTTTACGAGCAGTACTTC.